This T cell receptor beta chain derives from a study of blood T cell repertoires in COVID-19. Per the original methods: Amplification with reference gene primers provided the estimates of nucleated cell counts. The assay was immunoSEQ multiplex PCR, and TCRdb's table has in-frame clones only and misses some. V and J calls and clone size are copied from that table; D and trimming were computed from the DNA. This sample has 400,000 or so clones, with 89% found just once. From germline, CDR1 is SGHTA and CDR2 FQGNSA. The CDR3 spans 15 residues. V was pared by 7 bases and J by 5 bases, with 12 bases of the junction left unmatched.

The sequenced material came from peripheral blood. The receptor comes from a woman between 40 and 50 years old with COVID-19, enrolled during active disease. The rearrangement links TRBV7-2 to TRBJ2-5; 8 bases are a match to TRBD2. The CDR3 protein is CASTSNGGAAETQYF. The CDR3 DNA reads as TGTGCCAGCACCTCTAACGGGGGGGCCGCGGAGACCCAGTACTTC. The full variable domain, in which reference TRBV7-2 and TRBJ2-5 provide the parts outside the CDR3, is GAGVSQSPSNKVTEKGKDVELRCDPISGHTALYWYRQSLGQGLEFLIYFQGNSAPDKSGLPSDRFSAERTGGSVSTLTIQRTQQEDSAVYLCASTSNGGAAETQYFGPGTRLLVL.